Following are 25 T cell receptor beta chains from one sample sequenced in a study of blood T cells in healthy people across ages. Together with a sample-barcoded 5' primer, a J-beta primer mix was included in a second PCR lasting about 6 to 11 cycles. TCRdb processed the 5' RACE reads anew with MiXCR; each CDR3 protein has one entry. Of just over 1 million distinct CDR3 sequences detected, roughly 45% appear once; the ten largest clones hold around 18%. Specimen: blood. Source of these receptors: a woman aged 60-70 years in good health.

This clonotype was seen a single time. V gene TRBV7-9 combines with J gene TRBJ2-1, with 7 bases lining up with TRBD2. There are 16 residues in the CDR3. Germline V lookup: CDR1 SEHNR, CDR2 FQNEAQ (reference sequence). V gave up 5 bases and J gave up 5 bases; unmatched junction bases: 12. The CDR3 reads CASSLLGSGTNNEQFF. The CDR3 DNA follows: TGTGCCAGCAGCCTCCTTGGGAGCGGGACGAACAATGAGCAGTTCTTC.

This clonotype was seen only a few times. The chain has TRBV28 and TRBJ2-7; D might be TRBD2 (6 bases). The V gene lost 3 bases and the J gene lost 7 bases, with 16 bases spanning the gap. This CDR3 is built from 14 residues. CDR1 MDHEN and CDR2 SYDVKM come from the germline V gene. CDR3 sequence: CASSFTGTGGEQYF. As DNA, the CDR3 is TGTGCCAGCAGTTTCACCGGGACCGGAGGGGAGCAGTACTTC.

In its sample, this clonotype was seen many times. This chain joins TRBV2 and TRBJ2-7; 7 nucleotides agree with TRBD2. The CDR3 covers 11 residues. CDR1 and CDR2 (germline): SNHLY, FYNNEI. J gave up 2 bases and V 8 bases, and 0 bases lay outside the gene matches. CDR3 DNA: TGTGCCAGCGGACTAGCCTACGAGCAGTACTTC. This encodes CASGLAYEQYF.

This clonotype occurred a few times. The chain links TRBV5-1 to TRBJ1-2, with TRBD1 matching 9 bases. The CDR3 runs to 16 residues. The ends lost 2 bases at V and 0 bases at J; junction bases unmatched: 5. Germline V gene lookup returns CDR1 SGHRS and CDR2 YFSETQ. The CDR3 protein is CASSFRQGDPNYGYTF. The CDR3, as DNA: TGCGCCAGCAGCTTTAGACAGGGGGACCCTAACTATGGCTACACCTTC.

As regards this clonotype: A read error is possible here, since a much larger clone lies one base away. The J gene is TRBJ1-2, the V gene TRBV12-3 or TRBV12-4; tentative D call: TRBD1 (5 bases). V lost 5 bases, J lost 4 bases, and 14 bases lay in between. This CDR3 has 14 residues. The CDR3 spells CASSAGHHLYGYTF. DNA for the CDR3: TGTGCCAGCAGTGCCGGACACCATCTCTATGGCTACACCTTC.

With respect to this clonotype: A much larger clone lies one base from this, so it may be a read error. The chain is built from TRBV29-1 and TRBJ2-6, with D maybe TRBD2 (5 bases). Germline values: CDR1 SQVTM, CDR2 ANQGSEA. This CDR3 contains 14 residues. Trimming shortened V by 7 bases and J by 1 base, and 11 bases separated the two germline ends. The CDR3 reads CSAYEGSGANVLTF. The CDR3 DNA reads TGCAGCGCCTATGAGGGATCTGGGGCCAACGTCCTGACTTTC.

The chain carries TRBV5-1 and TRBJ2-3; 8 positions match TRBD2. Germline V lookup: CDR1 SGHRS, CDR2 YFSETQ. V lost 0 bases, J lost 2 bases, and 8 bases stayed unmatched. CDR3 length: 17 amino acids. The CDR3 region is CASSLESSGRPTDTQYF. DNA for the CDR3: TGCGCCAGCAGCTTGGAGTCTAGCGGGCGCCCCACAGATACGCAGTATTTT.

In DNA, the CDR3 is TGTGCCAGTGAAGGTCGACAGGTGGAGACCCAGTACTTC. Amino acid sequence: CASEGRQVETQYF. The gene calls are TRBV10-3 and TRBJ2-7; D might be TRBD1 (6 bases). The DNA matches TRBJ2-5 better at its end, which makes the J call doubtful. CDR1 and CDR2 from the germline V gene are ENHRY and SYGVKD. The CDR3 spans 13 residues.

About this clonotype itself: The junction does not match germline at one end; this may be a read error. The chain links TRBV11-2 to TRBJ2-7; D is ambiguous. The CDR3 runs 15 residues. CDR1 SGHAT and CDR2 FQNNGV come from the germline V gene. The CDR3 sequence: CASSLERLFSNEQYF. CDR3 sequence (DNA): TGTGCCAGCAGCTTAGAAAGACTCTTCTCCAACGAGCAGTACTTC.

This chain links TRBV6-5 with TRBJ2-2; D ambiguous. Trimming took off 0 bases at V and 7 bases at J, with 9 bases between the two ends. Per the germline V gene, CDR1 is MNHEY and CDR2 is SVGAGI. The CDR3 has 14 residues. Here the CDR3 DNA reads TGTGCCAGCAGTTACTCCGGATTCCGCGGGGAGCTGTTTTTT. Translating gives CASSYSGFRGELFF.

The chain joins TRBV9 to TRBJ1-3; possible D gene TRBD1, 5 bases. Per germline, CDR1 SGDLS and CDR2 YYNGEE. V lost 3 bases, J lost 1 base, and 23 bases lay in between. The CDR3 is 19 residues long. CDR3: CASSASPARAGISGNTIYF. In DNA form, the CDR3 reads TGTGCCAGCAGCGCCTCGCCGGCCAGGGCGGGAATTTCTGGAAACACCATATATTTT.

CDR3 loop: CSARVRNTQYF. The CDR3 nucleotides are TGCAGTGCTAGAGTACGGAATACGCAGTATTTT. The chain recombines TRBV20-1 with TRBJ2-3, with unresolved D. The germline V gene encodes CDR1 DFQATT and CDR2 SNEGSKA (reference sequence). Between the trimmed V and J ends, which lost 1 base and 7 bases, there was a span of 6 bases. The CDR3 is made up of 11 amino acids.

This clonotype has only a few counts. The V call is TRBV7-2, the J call TRBJ2-5; D is possibly TRBD1 or TRBD2 (6 bases each). The CDR3 contains 16 residues. The germline gives CDR1 SGHTA, CDR2 FQGNSA. V lost 5 bases, J lost 7 bases, and 23 bases lay in between. CDR3: CASSPRRDTRAGTQYF. In nucleotides, the CDR3 is TGTGCCAGCAGCCCTCGCAGGGACACAAGAGCGGGGACCCAGTACTTC.

The chain is built from TRBV20-1 and TRBJ2-7, with 11 bases matching TRBD1. V was clipped by 5 bases and J by 6 bases; unmatched bases: 9. The germline V gene encodes CDR1 DFQATT and CDR2 SNEGSKA (reference sequence). This CDR3 comprises 14 residues. The CDR3 sequence: CSAGGQGARGEQYF. CDR3 bases: TGCAGTGCTGGTGGACAGGGGGCGCGGGGCGAGCAGTACTTC.

This sequence joins TRBV5-1 and TRBJ2-4; 8 bases are shared with TRBD1. The DNA end is a closer match to TRBJ2-7, so the J assignment may be wrong. The germline gives CDR1 SGHRS, CDR2 YFSETQ. The CDR3 covers 14 residues. The CDR3 region is CASSPGGQAGEQYF. CDR3 sequence (DNA): TGCGCCAGCAGCCCCGGGGGACAGGCCGGCGAGCAGTACTTC.

This chain connects TRBV20-1 to TRBJ2-1; weak D call: TRBD2 (6 bases). Germline CDR1 DFQATT, CDR2 SNEGSKA (reference sequence). The CDR3 consists of 13 residues. V lost 7 bases, J lost 0 bases, and 10 bases lay in between. CDR3 DNA: TGCAGTGGGGGGGTCCGCTCCTACAATGAGCAGTTCTTC. Its translation is CSGGVRSYNEQFF.

The CDR3 sequence: CSASRAPKETQYF. For the CDR3, the DNA is TGCAGTGCTAGTCGGGCCCCGAAAGAGACCCAGTACTTC. The rearrangement joins TRBV20-1 to TRBJ2-5; D remains unclear. The CDR3 is made up of 13 amino acids. Germline V gene lookup returns CDR1 DFQATT and CDR2 SNEGSKA (reference sequence). Trimming took 3 bases from V and 3 from J, leaving 11 bases between them.

The gene calls are TRBV6-4 and TRBJ2-1; TRBD2 is a possible D gene (6 bases). Trimming removed 3 bases from V and 6 bases from J, with 15 bases in between. CDR3 length: 15 amino acids. Germline CDR1 is MRHNA and CDR2 is SNTAGT. The CDR3 protein is CASSDDPVGGNEQFF. In DNA, the CDR3 is TGTGCCAGCAGTGATGACCCTGTCGGGGGCAATGAGCAGTTCTTC.

There are a few counts of this clonotype. The rearrangement links TRBV15 to TRBJ1-2; a possible D gene is TRBD1 (6 bases). The germline V and J ends were trimmed by 3 bases and 2 bases, with 13 bases remaining between them. The CDR3 runs to 15 residues. The V gene's germline CDR1 is LNHNV and CDR2 YYDKDF (reference sequence). As DNA, the CDR3 is TGTGCCACCAGCAGGGAACAGGGTGGAAACTATGGCTACACCTTC. As protein: CATSREQGGNYGYTF.

The chain uses TRBV20-1 and TRBJ2-5, with a weak D call TRBD1 (6 bases). CDR3 length: 15 amino acids. The ends were cut back, 6 bases at V and 0 bases at J, with 17 bases in the middle. The germline V gene encodes CDR1 DFQATT and CDR2 SNEGSKA (reference sequence). The CDR3 coding sequence is TGCAGTGCAGTATGGCCAGGGGAGTACCAAGAGACCCAGTACTTC. This sequence encodes CSAVWPGEYQETQYF.

This chain uses TRBV5-1 with TRBJ2-1; 8 nucleotides line up with TRBD2. The V gene's germline CDR1 is SGHRS and CDR2 YFSETQ. After removal of 3 bases from V and 0 bases from J, the junction contained 5 bases not matched to a gene. The CDR3 consists of 16 residues. CDR3 sequence (DNA): TGCGCCAGCAGCTCCGGGACTAGGGGCTCCTACAATGAGCAGTTCTTC. Translating it yields CASSSGTRGSYNEQFF.

The J gene is TRBJ1-1, the V gene TRBV4-2; D is possibly TRBD1 (5 bases). CDR3 length: 15 amino acids. Looked up from germline, CDR1 is LGHNA and CDR2 is YNFKEQ. Trimming pared 0 bases from V and 6 bases from J, leaving 14 bases between. In DNA form, the CDR3 reads TGTGCCAGCAGCCAAGAGGAGGGTTGGGGCGCTGAAGCTTTCTTT. This encodes CASSQEEGWGAEAFF.

The chain couples TRBV28 to TRBJ2-1, with D possibly being TRBD2 (5 bases). V was shortened by 7 bases and J by 11 bases, with 15 bases between the two germline ends. CDR3 size: 12 residues. Germline CDR1 MDHEN, CDR2 SYDVKM. CDR3: CASTSDYPQQFF. The CDR3 DNA sequence: TGTGCCAGCACCTCAGACTACCCGCAGCAGTTCTTC.

In its sample, this clonotype was seen a few times. The chain carries TRBV7-2 and TRBJ2-3; 8 nucleotides match TRBD1. Trimming cost V 2 bases and J 6 bases; bases outside gene matches: 4. The CDR3 consists of 14 residues. From germline, CDR1 is SGHTA and CDR2 FQGNSA. The CDR3 is CASSLRQGSDTQYF. As DNA, the CDR3 is TGTGCCAGCAGCTTACGACAGGGGTCCGATACGCAGTATTTT. Full variable domain (rest looked up from reference TRBV7-2 and TRBJ2-3): GAGVSQSPSNKVTEKGKDVELRCDPISGHTALYWYRQSLGQGLEFLIYFQGNSAPDKSGLPSDRFSAERTGGSVSTLTIQRTQQEDSAVYLCASSLRQGSDTQYFGPGTRLTVL.

The chain carries TRBV5-1 and TRBJ2-1; D assignment may be TRBD1 or TRBD2 (5 bases each). The tail of the sequence fits TRBJ2-7 better, so the J call may be wrong. The CDR3 contains 15 residues. The germline gives CDR1 SGHRS, CDR2 YFSETQ. For the CDR3, the DNA is TGCGCCAGCCAAAGGGGCGGGTCTTCCTACAATGAGCAGTACTTC. It encodes CASQRGGSSYNEQYF.